This T cell receptor (beta chain) was sequenced in a study of vaccination effects on CD4 cells after COVID-19 (dated by TCRdb to between 2021 and 2024). As for the study more broadly: Two doses of either the BNT162b2 or the mRNA-1273 mRNA SARS-CoV-2 vaccine were administered to participants. SARS-CoV-2 spike-specific CD4+ TCR repertoires were compared before and after mRNA vaccination in COVID-19 convalescent patients and in infection-naive vaccine recipients. The Oncomine TCR Beta short-read assay on an Illumina iSeq 100 was used to sequence cultures from other donors in the study. Altogether, approximately 10 COVID-19 convalescent patients and a few SARS-CoV-2-naive healthy vaccine recipients made up the full study. Beyond this particular receptor, the publication reports: Among healthy vaccine recipients, nearly all vaccine-induced clones were SARS-CoV-2 mono-reactive, and only 1 of 255 was cross-reactive with common cold coronaviruses. Limitations of the study were the small number of convalescent patients and the absence of early post-infection timepoints. At late post-vaccination timepoints, both infection-induced and vaccine-induced clones showed marked clonal contraction, consistent with waning T cell responses.

The germline V gene supplies CDR1 ENHRY and CDR2 SYGVKD. The CDR3 contains 16 residues, cysteine and phenylalanine counted. Here the CDR3 DNA is all that survives: 48 bases in frame from base 1. V loses 0 bases, J loses 0 bases, and the germline ends lie 9 bases apart. Note on this clone: The antigen it recognizes is unknown. Base qualities are not provided; no much larger clone lies one nucleotide away.

The library was generated by the immunoSEQ multiplex PCR assay. DNA from the CD4+ T cells that had been cultured and isolated underwent TCR beta CDR3 sequencing. Per the original workflow: Non-productive TCR sequences were removed, reads were trimmed to the CDR3 region, and CDR3s of at least 7 amino acids were retained. The MANAFEST web app was used to pick out antigen-specific clonotypes by comparing their expansion in peptide wells with that in reference cultures. For clones to be considered positive, expansion at FDR<0.05 versus reference and all other wells, an odds ratio above 5, and a frequency above 0.1% in two replicate wells were required. A clonotype was defined as cross-reactive if the clonotype was significantly expanded both in SARS-CoV-2 spike wells and in at least one common cold coronavirus spike condition. Levenshtein distance calculated with the stringdist R package was used to assess CDR3 similarity, and unrooted trees were constructed with ape in R 3.6.1. The source is immuneACCESS, and TCRdb retained only in-frame sequences with V and J called. Part of the clones is not carried over; for the studies checked, unresolved V genes explain less than half of this, and the remainder is unexplained. The V and J calls and clone size come from that table; D and trimming were worked out from the DNA. The sample includes about 27,000 clones, with 65% to 75% observed a single time. The ten largest clones represent over 9.5% of the sample.

In the ViraFEST assay, PBMC were stimulated with viral peptide pools, and TCR sequencing was then used to find antigen-specific CD4+ T cell clonotypes based on their expansion. After approximately 11 days of culture, CD4+ T cells were isolated with the EasySep CD4+ T cell isolation kit. Negative nucleocapsid antibody results before and after vaccination confirmed that the healthy vaccine recipients had no prior SARS-CoV-2 infection. Each well held 1.5 million to 2 million PBMC cultured in IMDM containing roughly 5% human AB serum, about 10 IU/ml IL-2 and gentamicin, along with roughly 10 ug/ml peptides. Half of the culture medium was replaced with fresh IL-2-containing medium on days 3 and 7. Unless noted otherwise, every peptide stimulation condition was cultured in triplicate wells. PBMC were separated from whole blood using Ficoll-Paque Plus gradient centrifugation and were then either cryopreserved at -140C or used fresh. The overlapping peptide pools covered the spike proteins of SARS-CoV-2 and of the common cold coronaviruses HCoV-NL63, HCoV-OC43 and HCoV-229E. The QIAamp micro DNA kit was used to extract genomic DNA from the cultured CD4+ T cells.

The starting material was CD4+ T cells from PBMCs cultured with SARS-CoV-2 spike peptides, obtained before COVID-19 vaccination. The cell subset or site label on this specimen signifies: SARS-CoV-2 spike overlapping peptide pool stimulation. The clonotype was recovered from a human donor who received a COVID-19 vaccine. The V and J genes are TRBV10-3 and TRBJ1-5; the D gene is possibly TRBD1, with 6 bases matching. At the DNA level, the sequence is TGTGCCATCAGTGAGTCGACAGGCCGTAGCAATCAGCCCCAGCATTTT. The resulting protein is CAISESTGRSNQPQHF.